The clone carrying this T cell receptor beta chain was detected a few times. The antigen is not known. This library used roughly 430 ng RNA and molecular barcoded adaptors spanning alpha/delta and beta/gamma chains. One entry per CDR3 protein, called by TCRdb with MiXCR from the reads. Here the sample spans about 46,000 distinct CDR3 sequences, less than 20% being singletons. The source of the sample is a study of read filtering for tumor transcriptome and immune sequencing. Study observations and caveats: IR-seq and RNA-seq agreed better without single-read clonotypes. Roughly 82% of IR-seq clonotypes had a single read, yet these held about 3.5% of reads.

This TCR was sampled from a donor aged 40 or older with multiple myeloma. Sample: a population of CD138-negative cells sorted from bone marrow.

The CDR3 sequence is CSASLSGSYNEQFF. Written as DNA, the CDR3 is TGCAGTGCTTCCTTATCGGGGTCGTACAATGAGCAGTTCTTC. The rearrangement uses TRBV20-1 and TRBJ2-1; D is perhaps TRBD2 (5 bases). V was shortened by 5 bases and J by 4 bases, with 15 bases between the two germline ends. CDR1 and CDR2 from the germline V gene are DFQATT and SNEGSKA (reference sequence). The CDR3 loop spans 14 amino acids.